This TCR beta chain was identified in a study of OX40 agonist ivuxolimab in advanced cancers. Study-wide context: With a range of about 20 to 79, age averaged 60 years, and approximately 83% were male.

The CDR3 sequence is 15 residues long. Deletions cut 0 bases from V and 5 bases from J, with 13 bases between. CDR1 and CDR2 (germline): WNHNN, SYGVQD (reference sequence). Here immunoSEQ multiplex PCR was the method, and the copy in TCRdb shows in-frame clones only, minus some. The sample lists about 40,000 clones, around 83% occurring once. The clonotype comes from an adult with an advanced solid tumor such as melanoma, head and neck, liver or kidney cancer. Sequencing was performed on CD4+ or CD8+ T cells sorted from blood, taken in a trial of the OX40 agonist ivuxolimab. This chain links TRBV10-1 with TRBJ1-1, with a weak D call TRBD1 (6 bases). CDR3 protein: CASSESSQGWTEAFF. The CDR3 DNA reads as TGCGCCAGCAGTGAGTCCTCGCAGGGGTGGACTGAAGCTTTCTTT.